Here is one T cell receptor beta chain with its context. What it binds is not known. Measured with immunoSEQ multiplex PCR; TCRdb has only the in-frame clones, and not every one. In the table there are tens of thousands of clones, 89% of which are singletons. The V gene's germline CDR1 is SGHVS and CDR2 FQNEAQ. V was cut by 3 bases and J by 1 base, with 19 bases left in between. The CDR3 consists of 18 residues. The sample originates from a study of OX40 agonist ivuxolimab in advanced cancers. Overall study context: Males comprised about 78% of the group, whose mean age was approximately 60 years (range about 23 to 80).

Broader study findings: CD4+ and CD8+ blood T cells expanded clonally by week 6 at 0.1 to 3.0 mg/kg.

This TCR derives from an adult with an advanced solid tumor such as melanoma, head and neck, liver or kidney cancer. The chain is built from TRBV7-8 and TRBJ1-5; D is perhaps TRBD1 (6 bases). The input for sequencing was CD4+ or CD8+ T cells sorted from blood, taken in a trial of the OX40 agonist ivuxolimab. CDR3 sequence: CASSLVNRAELSNQPQHF. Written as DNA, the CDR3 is TGTGCCAGCAGCTTGGTGAACAGGGCTGAATTAAGCAATCAGCCCCAGCATTTT.